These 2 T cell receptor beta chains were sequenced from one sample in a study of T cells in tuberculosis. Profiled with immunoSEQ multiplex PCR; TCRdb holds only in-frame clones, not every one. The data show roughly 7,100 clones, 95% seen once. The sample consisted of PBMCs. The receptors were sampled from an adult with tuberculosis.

CDR3 nucleotide sequence: TGTGCCAGCAGCACAACAGATACGCAGTATTTT. This codes for CASSTTDTQYF. J is TRBJ2-3 and V is TRBV9; no reliable D call. Germline V lookup: CDR1 SGDLS, CDR2 YYNGEE. The CDR3 consists of 11 residues. Trimming stripped 4 bases from V and 3 bases from J, with 3 bases between.

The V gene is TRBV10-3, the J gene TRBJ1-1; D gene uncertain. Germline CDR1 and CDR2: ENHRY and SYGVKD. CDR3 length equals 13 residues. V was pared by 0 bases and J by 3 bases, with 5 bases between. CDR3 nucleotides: TGTGCCATCAGTGAGTCGAGGGACACTGAAGCTTTCTTT. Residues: CAISESRDTEAFF.